The 26 T cell receptor beta chains below all came from one sample that was sequenced in a study of PD-1 blockade in classical Hodgkin lymphoma (dated by TCRdb to 2018 to 2021). The sample's time point label is to be understood as: cycle 4 day 1 (C4D1), after less than 7 weeks of nivolumab. Every trial patient had relapsed after autologous stem cell transplantation, and cohorts A, B and C differed in prior brentuximab vedotin exposure. Library prep was done by the immunoSEQ multiplex PCR assay. TCRdb took this table from immuneACCESS and kept in-frame rearrangements with V and J called. Such tables lack part of the clones; where checked against another copy, unresolved V genes explain under half of the gap, and the rest is unexplained. The sample table lists under 130,000 clones, roughly 90% of them with a count of one. Of the sample, around a fifth falls within the top ten clones. The sample consisted of peripheral blood mononuclear cells (PBMCs), taken before the fourth cycle of nivolumab. The receptors come from a human donor with classical Hodgkin lymphoma.

This rearrangement joins TRBV6-1 to TRBJ1-2; TRBD1 might be the D (5 bases). Germline lookup yields CDR1 MNHNS and CDR2 SASEGT. V lost 1 base and J 5 bases, leaving 11 bases between the germline ends. The CDR3 is 14 amino acids. CDR3 loop: CASSEVAAGYGYTF. CDR3 nucleotides: TGTGCCAGCAGTGAAGTGGCGGCAGGGTATGGCTACACCTTC.

The chain recombines TRBV19 with TRBJ1-1; a possible D gene is TRBD1 (6 bases). The CDR3 runs 13 residues. CDR1 is LNHDA and CDR2 is SQIVND in the germline V gene (reference sequence). Trimming pared 2 bases from V and 9 bases from J, leaving 13 bases between. The CDR3 DNA reads TGTGCCAGTAGTATATGGGGAGGGGGTCAAGCTTTCTTT. This encodes CASSIWGGGQAFF.

This chain links TRBV19 with TRBJ1-1; 12 bases map to TRBD1. After removal of 3 bases from V and 0 bases from J, the junction contained 5 bases not matched to a gene. The CDR3 consists of 17 residues. Looked up from germline, CDR1 is LNHDA and CDR2 is SQIVND (reference sequence). The CDR3 DNA reads TGTGCCAGTAGTATGCGGGACAGGGGGCAAATGAACACTGAAGCTTTCTTT. Protein: CASSMRDRGQMNTEAFF.

J is TRBJ2-7 and V is TRBV4-1; D is unresolved. The ends were cut back, 4 bases at V and 2 bases at J, with 9 bases in the middle. Per germline, CDR1 MGHRA and CDR2 YSYEKL. This CDR3 spans 13 amino acids. In DNA form, the CDR3 reads TGCGCCAGCAGCCGGGTTGGCGCCTACGAGCAGTACTTC. Translation gives CASSRVGAYEQYF.

V gene TRBV6-5 combines with J gene TRBJ2-3, with 8 bases that match TRBD2. The CDR3 consists of 16 residues. V was pared by 1 base and J by 0 bases, with 3 bases of the junction left unmatched. Germline values: CDR1 MNHEY, CDR2 SVGAGI. The CDR3 nucleotides read TGTGCCAGCAGTTACTTGGCGGGAGGAAGCACAGATACGCAGTATTTT. Translating it yields CASSYLAGGSTDTQYF.

V gene TRBV14 combines with J gene TRBJ1-3; TRBD1 might be the D (6 bases). The length of the CDR3 is 16 residues. V was trimmed by 5 bases and J by 2 bases, leaving 16 bases between them. In germline, CDR1 is SGHDN, CDR2 FVKESK. The CDR3 here is CASSGMPQGTGNTIYF. The CDR3 DNA reads TGTGCCAGCAGCGGCATGCCACAGGGAACTGGAAACACCATATATTTT.

This clone was detected once. V and J are TRBV10-2 and TRBJ2-7; 11 nucleotides match TRBD2. In germline, CDR1 is WSHSY, CDR2 SAAADI. The CDR3 is 13 residues long. V shed 6 bases, J shed 3 bases, and the junction held 1 base outside the gene matches. CDR3 residues: CASSGTSGYEQYF. The CDR3 DNA reads TGCGCCAGCAGCGGGACTAGCGGCTACGAGCAGTACTTC.

The chain joins TRBV19 to TRBJ2-7; no reliable D call. The ends were cut back, 2 bases at V and 0 bases at J, with 5 bases in the middle. The CDR3 length is 13 residues. Per germline, CDR1 LNHDA and CDR2 SQIVND (reference sequence). CDR3 DNA sequence: TGTGCCAGTAGTATAATCCACTCCTACGAGCAGTACTTC. As protein: CASSIIHSYEQYF.

The chain combines TRBV6-1 with TRBJ1-2; possibly TRBD1 for D (5 bases). Germline V lookup: CDR1 MNHNS, CDR2 SASEGT. CDR3 length equals 11 residues. Trimming left V 10 bases short and J 6 bases short, with 12 bases between. Here the CDR3 DNA reads TGTGCCAACCTCCAGGGTGATGGCTACACCTTC. It is translated as CANLQGDGYTF.

This chain links TRBV19 with TRBJ2-4, with 10 bases identical to TRBD2. From germline, CDR1 is LNHDA and CDR2 SQIVND (reference sequence). V dropped 3 bases and J dropped 0; count of bases not matched to a gene: 8. This CDR3 has 18 amino acids. Here the CDR3 DNA reads TGTGCCAGTAGTATCTCCCCACTAGCGGGGCTAGCCAAAAACATTCAGTACTTC. It is translated as CASSISPLAGLAKNIQYF.

The chain carries TRBV18 and TRBJ1-5; the D is unclear. Germline-derived CDR1 and CDR2 are KGHSH and LQKENI. This CDR3 is built from 12 residues. V lost 0 bases and J lost 4, with 1 base in between. CDR3 in DNA: TGTGCCAGCTCACCACCAAATCAGCCCCAGCATTTT. Translating gives CASSPPNQPQHF.

The V call is TRBV28, the J call TRBJ1-4, with a tentative D call TRBD1 (5 bases). Germline V gene data show CDR1 as MDHEN and CDR2 as SYDVKM. Trimming shortened V by 6 bases and J by 13 bases, and 21 bases separated the two germline ends. CDR3 length: 14 amino acids. CDR3 DNA: TGTGCCAGCAGACAGGCGGGTGGGAGCCAGGGACTGTTTTTT. Its translation: CASRQAGGSQGLFF.

Comments on this clone: Other DNA variants within this sample encode the same CDR3. The V call is TRBV5-1, the J call TRBJ2-7; the D gene could be TRBD1 or TRBD2 (5 bases each). Germline values: CDR1 SGHRS, CDR2 YFSETQ. V was cut by 1 base and J by 2 bases, with 10 bases left in between. This CDR3 region has 14 residues. The CDR3 loop is CASSLTGTAYEQYF. In nucleotides, the CDR3 is TGCGCCAGCAGCTTGACGGGGACGGCCTACGAGCAGTACTTC.

This rearrangement joins TRBV10-1 to TRBJ2-1; 11 bases are a match to TRBD2. The CDR3 contains 19 residues. The germline V gene has CDR1 WNHNN and CDR2 SYGVQD (reference sequence). V lost 6 bases, J lost 3 bases, and 16 bases stayed unmatched. The CDR3 spells CASSEGGGYLAGGYNEQFF. The CDR3 region has the DNA TGCGCCAGCAGCGAGGGCGGAGGGTACCTAGCGGGAGGCTACAATGAGCAGTTCTTC.

CDR3 in DNA: TGTGCCAGCAGCACGGGGACTGTTCCCACCGGGGAGCTGTTTTTT. Protein: CASSTGTVPTGELFF. The chain is built from TRBV21-1 and TRBJ2-2; the D call TRBD2 from the table was never checked on the DNA. TRBV21-1 is designated a pseudogene. The CDR3 spans 15 residues.

The V gene is TRBV27, the J gene TRBJ1-1; TRBD1 aligns across 10 bases. The length of the CDR3 is 15 residues. In germline, CDR1 is MNHEY, CDR2 SMNVEV (reference sequence). V gave up 5 bases and J gave up 4 bases; unmatched junction bases: 7. CDR3 in DNA: TGTGCCAGCAGTCTATTGACAGGGGGCCTCACTGAAGCTTTCTTT. Translating it yields CASSLLTGGLTEAFF.

With regard to this clone: Other DNA sequences in this sample translate to the same CDR3. This chain uses TRBV7-2 with TRBJ2-7, with 7 nucleotides matching TRBD2. CDR1 SGHTA and CDR2 FQGNSA come from the germline V gene. This CDR3 region has 13 residues. V was clipped by 7 bases and J by 6 bases; unmatched bases: 9. DNA of the CDR3: TGTGCCAGCACCCTGGGGGGGGAAGGCGAGCAGTACTTC. It yields the protein CASTLGGEGEQYF.

This chain uses TRBV7-2 with TRBJ2-7; D uncertain. Germline lookup yields CDR1 SGHTA and CDR2 FQGNSA. V dropped 1 base and J dropped 4 bases, with 11 bases sitting between them. This CDR3 region has 14 residues. CDR3 residues: CASSLDSRVYEQYF. DNA of the CDR3: TGTGCCAGCAGCTTAGACAGTAGGGTTTACGAGCAGTACTTC.

This clone occurred once. The J gene is TRBJ1-3, the V gene TRBV19; perhaps TRBD1 as D (6 bases). The CDR3 extends over 15 amino acids. Trimming cost V 5 bases and J 0 bases, with 11 bases left between them. CDR1 and CDR2 from the germline V gene are LNHDA and SQIVND (reference sequence). The CDR3 DNA follows: TGTGCCAGTAGTCCCCAGGACAGCTCTGGAAACACCATATATTTT. As protein: CASSPQDSSGNTIYF. The entire variable domain, with the rest obtained from reference TRBV19 and TRBJ1-3, is as follows: DGGITQSPKYLFRKEGQNVTLSCEQNLNHDAMYWYRQDPGQGLRLIYYSQIVNDFQKGDIAEGYSVSREKKESFPLTVTSAQKNPTAFYLCASSPQDSSGNTIYFGEGSWLTVV.

V usage is TRBV30 and J usage is TRBJ1-4; the D is unclear. The CDR3 is 15 amino acids. Germline V gene sequence: CDR1 GTSNPN, CDR2 SVGIG (reference sequence). V was pared by 1 base and J by 2 bases, with 11 bases between. The CDR3 loop is CAWSADRGTNEKLFF. In DNA, the CDR3 is TGTGCCTGGAGTGCGGACCGCGGCACTAATGAAAAACTGTTTTTT.

The rearrangement joins TRBV6-5 to TRBJ2-1; D uncertain. Germline CDR1 reads MNHEY; CDR2 reads SVGAGI. This CDR3 has 15 residues. V was pared by 5 bases and J by 3 bases, with 14 bases between. CDR3 sequence (DNA): TGTGCCAGCAGTCCCCTCGCCGGAGTCTACAATGAGCAGTTCTTC. Translation: CASSPLAGVYNEQFF.

The chain uses TRBV28 and TRBJ2-1; D might be TRBD2 (5 bases). Germline V CDR1 and CDR2: MDHEN, SYDVKM. The V and J ends lost 8 bases and 0 bases respectively, with 14 bases between them. The CDR3 covers 15 residues. CDR3 coding DNA: TGTGCCAGCGGAGGACCTTTAACCTCCTACAATGAGCAGTTCTTC. It encodes CASGGPLTSYNEQFF.

The chain joins TRBV2 to TRBJ2-3, with 11 nucleotides matching TRBD2. V dropped 4 bases and J dropped 5; count of bases not matched to a gene: 5. The CDR3 has 15 amino acids. CDR1 is SNHLY, CDR2 FYNNEI, per germline. DNA of the CDR3: TGTGCCAGCAGTGGACTAGCGGGAAGGGGAGATACGCAGTATTTT. Translated, it gives CASSGLAGRGDTQYF. Full variable domain (outside the CDR3, taken from reference TRBV2 and TRBJ2-3): EPEVTQTPSHQVTQMGQEVILRCVPISNHLYFYWYRQILGQKVEFLVSFYNNEISEKSEIFDDQFSVERPDGSNFTLKIRSTKLEDSAMYFCASSGLAGRGDTQYFGPGTRLTVL.

The genes are TRBV2 and TRBJ2-1, with D maybe TRBD2 (5 bases). V was pared by 4 bases and J by 15 bases, with 16 bases between. This CDR3 comprises 12 residues. Germline lookup yields CDR1 SNHLY and CDR2 FYNNEI. The CDR3 region is CASSGARVAGFF. CDR3 nucleotides: TGTGCCAGCAGTGGGGCGAGGGTGGCCGGGTTCTTC.

The chain links TRBV2 to TRBJ2-1; D could derive from TRBD1 or TRBD2 (5 bases each). CDR3 size: 15 residues. The V end lost 6 bases, the J end lost 6 bases, and 18 bases lay between the germline ends. Germline V gene sequence: CDR1 SNHLY, CDR2 FYNNEI. CDR3 sequence reads: CASSYGTVSSNEQFF. The DNA of the CDR3 is TGTGCCAGCAGCTATGGGACGGTAAGCTCCAATGAGCAGTTCTTC.

V is TRBV7-2 and J is TRBJ2-6; the D is unclear. The germline gives CDR1 SGHTA, CDR2 FQGNSA. V dropped 0 bases and J dropped 1 base, with 1 base sitting between them. The CDR3 is 14 residues long. The CDR3 sequence is CASSLASGANVLTF. The DNA for the CDR3 is TGTGCCAGCAGCTTAGCTTCTGGGGCCAACGTCCTGACTTTC. Complete variable domain (other parts from reference TRBV7-2 and TRBJ2-6): GAGVSQSPSNKVTEKGKDVELRCDPISGHTALYWYRQSLGQGLEFLIYFQGNSAPDKSGLPSDRFSAERTGGSVSTLTIQRTQQEDSAVYLCASSLASGANVLTFGAGSRLTVL.